The T cell receptor (beta chain) under discussion was sequenced for a study of CD8+CD57+ T cells in acquired aplastic anemia. Genomic DNA served as template for TCR beta VDJ and CDR3 profiling. TCRdb analysed the reads with MiXCR anew, one entry per CDR3 protein. The sample has 150,000 to 200,000 distinct CDR3 sequences; 55% to 70% are singletons. Study-level points and caveats: Patients and controls were not found to differ significantly in CD8+ Simpson's diversity. Patients and controls turned out to have 25 to 35 CD8+ CDR3 sequences in common.

Note on this clonotype: Its antigen is not identified. One junction end does not reproduce the germline sequence, and a read error may be involved.

CDR3 length: 15 amino acids. Germline V CDR1 and CDR2: MNHEY, SMNVEV (reference sequence). This sequence originates from a human donor with severe aplastic anemia or a healthy control (not recorded which). The sequencing input was sorted CD4+, CD8+, or CD8+CD57+ T cells (not recorded which) from PBMCs. The J gene is TRBJ1-2, the V gene TRBV27; D gene uncertain. The CDR3 nucleotides are TGTACCAGCAGTTTATTCCCGGATCTCTACTATGGCTACACCTTC. Its translation: CTSSLFPDLYYGYTF.